This T cell receptor beta chain appears in the sequencing data of a study of cytomegalovirus exposure and HLA in healthy donors. General study points: The listing of 150 to 200 TCR beta chains classed them as cytomegalovirus-associated. Under in vitro conditions, three CMV-associated chains were confirmed as specific for CMV antigens. High sensitivity and specificity were reportedly achieved when the classifier diagnosed cytomegalovirus status.

The approximately 120-subject validation cohort, separate from the roughly 700-subject first cohort, included the donors. This clone was detected only once. Its antigen is as yet unknown. In germline, CDR1 is SEHNR, CDR2 FQNEAQ (reference sequence). Trimming removed 6 bases from V and 3 bases from J, with 18 bases in between. The CDR3 has 15 amino acids. Clones were sequenced by immunoSEQ multiplex PCR, and TCRdb holds only the in-frame ones, with some missing. The sample comprises around 150,000 clones, roughly 89% of which are singletons, and 10% rests with the top ten. Material: PBMCs. The clonotype was recovered from a woman between 18 and 29 years old in good health and CMV-seropositive. The J gene is TRBJ2-7, the V gene TRBV7-9, with a possible D match to TRBD2 (6 bases). CDR3 nucleotide sequence: TGTGCCAGCAGGGTTGGGGGGACGGAGAACTACGAGCAGTACTTC. Protein: CASRVGGTENYEQYF.